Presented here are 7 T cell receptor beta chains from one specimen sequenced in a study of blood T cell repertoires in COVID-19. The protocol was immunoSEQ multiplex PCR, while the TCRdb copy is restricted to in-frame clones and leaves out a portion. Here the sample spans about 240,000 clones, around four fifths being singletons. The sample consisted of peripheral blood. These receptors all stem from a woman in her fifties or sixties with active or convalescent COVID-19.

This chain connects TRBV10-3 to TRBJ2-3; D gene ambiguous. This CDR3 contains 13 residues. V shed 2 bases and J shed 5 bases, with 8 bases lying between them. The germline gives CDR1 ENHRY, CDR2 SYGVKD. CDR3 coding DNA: TGTGCCATCAGTGAGGTAGGCGGAGATACGCAGTATTTT. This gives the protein CAISEVGGDTQYF.

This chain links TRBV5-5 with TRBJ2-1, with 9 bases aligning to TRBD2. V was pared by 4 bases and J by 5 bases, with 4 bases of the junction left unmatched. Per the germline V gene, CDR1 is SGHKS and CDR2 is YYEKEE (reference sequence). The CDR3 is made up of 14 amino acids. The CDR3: CASSERGVNNEQFF. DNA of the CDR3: TGTGCCAGCAGCGAGCGGGGGGTAAACAATGAGCAGTTCTTC.

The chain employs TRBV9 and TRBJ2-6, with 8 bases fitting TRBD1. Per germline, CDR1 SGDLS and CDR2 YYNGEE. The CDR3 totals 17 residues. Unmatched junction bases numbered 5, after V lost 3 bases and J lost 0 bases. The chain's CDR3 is CASSAGTGLSGANVLTF. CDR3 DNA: TGTGCCAGCAGCGCCGGGACAGGACTCTCTGGGGCCAACGTCCTGACTTTC. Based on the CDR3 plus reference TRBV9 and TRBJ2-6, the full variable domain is DSGVTQTPKHLITATGQRVTLRCSPRSGDLSVYWYQQSLDQGLQFLIQYYNGEERAKGNILERFSAQQFPDLHSELNLSSLELGDSALYFCASSAGTGLSGANVLTFGAGSRLTVL.

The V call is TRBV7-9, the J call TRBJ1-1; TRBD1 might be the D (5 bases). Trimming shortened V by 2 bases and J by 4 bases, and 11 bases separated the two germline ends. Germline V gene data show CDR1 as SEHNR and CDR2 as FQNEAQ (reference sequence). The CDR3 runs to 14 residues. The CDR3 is CASSLQGGSTEAFF. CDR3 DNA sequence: TGTGCCAGCAGCTTACAGGGTGGAAGCACTGAAGCTTTCTTT. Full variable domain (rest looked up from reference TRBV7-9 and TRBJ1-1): DTGVSQNPRHKITKRGQNVTFRCDPISEHNRLYWYRQTLGQGPEFLTYFQNEAQLEKSRLLSDRFSAERPKGSFSTLEIQRTEQGDSAMYLCASSLQGGSTEAFFGQGTRLTVV.

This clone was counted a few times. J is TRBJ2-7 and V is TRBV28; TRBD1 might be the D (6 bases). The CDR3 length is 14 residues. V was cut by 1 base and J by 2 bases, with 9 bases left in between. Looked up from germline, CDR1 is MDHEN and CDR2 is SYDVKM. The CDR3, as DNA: TGTGCCAGCAGTTTATCGGCAGGGGCCTACGAGCAGTACGTC. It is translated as CASSLSAGAYEQYV.

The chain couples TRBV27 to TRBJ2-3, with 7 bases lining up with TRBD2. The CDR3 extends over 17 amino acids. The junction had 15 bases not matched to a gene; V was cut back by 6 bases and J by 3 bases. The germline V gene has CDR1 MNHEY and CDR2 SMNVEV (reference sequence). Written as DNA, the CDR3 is TGTGCCAGCAGCCTCCAGGGTGGGGCGGGGGTAACAGATACGCAGTATTTT. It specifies CASSLQGGAGVTDTQYF.

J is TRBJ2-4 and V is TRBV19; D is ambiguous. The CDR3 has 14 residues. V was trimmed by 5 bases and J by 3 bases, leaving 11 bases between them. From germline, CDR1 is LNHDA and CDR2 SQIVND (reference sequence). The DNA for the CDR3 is TGTGCCAGTAGTCAAGTAGGAGACAAAAACATTCAGTACTTC. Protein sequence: CASSQVGDKNIQYF.